Each of the 10 T cell receptor beta chains below was sequenced from the same sample in a study of OX40 agonist ivuxolimab in advanced cancers. Produced via immunoSEQ multiplex PCR; TCRdb's table is partial and in-frame only. In the table there are 60,000 or so clones, over 80% of which are singletons. The sample consisted of CD4+ or CD8+ T cells sorted from blood, taken in a trial of the OX40 agonist ivuxolimab. The origin of the receptors is an adult with an advanced solid tumor such as melanoma, head and neck, liver or kidney cancer.

This rearrangement joins TRBV7-8 to TRBJ2-2; no definite D call. Deletions cut 1 base from V and 3 bases from J, with 9 bases between. The CDR3 runs 15 residues. CDR1 SGHVS and CDR2 FQNEAQ come from the germline V gene. CDR3 amino acids: CASSLGGMDTGELFF. The DNA of the CDR3 is TGTGCCAGCAGCTTAGGTGGGATGGACACCGGGGAGCTGTTTTTT. The variable domain in full, completed from reference TRBV7-8 and TRBJ2-2, reads GAGVSQSPRYKVAKRGQDVALRCDPISGHVSLFWYQQALGQGPEFLTYFQNEAQLDKSGLPSDRFFAERPEGSVSTLKIQRTQQEDSAVYLCASSLGGMDTGELFFGEGSRLTVL.

The gene calls are TRBV30 and TRBJ1-1; D may be TRBD1 (6 bases). Trimming left V 4 bases short and J 7 bases short, with 13 bases between. Germline CDR1 is GTSNPN and CDR2 is SVGIG (reference sequence). This CDR3 is built from 12 residues. In DNA, the CDR3 is TGTGCCTGGACAGGGGCGCGTAATGAAGCTTTCTTT. Its protein is CAWTGARNEAFF.

This clone was seen a single time. This sequence joins TRBV6-6 and TRBJ1-6; D gene ambiguous. Trimming shortened V by 2 bases and J by 10 bases, and 12 bases separated the two germline ends. CDR1 and CDR2 from the germline V gene are MNHNY and SVGAGI (reference sequence). This CDR3 spans 14 amino acids. CDR3 sequence: CASSYDDKVSPLHF. For the CDR3, the DNA is TGTGCCAGCAGTTACGATGACAAGGTCTCACCCCTCCACTTT.

The gene calls are TRBV5-8 and TRBJ2-3; TRBD2 is a possible D gene (7 bases). This CDR3 contains 17 residues. Germline CDR1 and CDR2: SGHTS and YDEGEE. V shed 1 base and J shed 5 bases, with 20 bases lying between them. CDR3 residues: CASSLSFGGGARDTQYF. CDR3 sequence (DNA): TGTGCCAGCAGCTTGTCGTTTGGAGGGGGGGCGAGAGATACGCAGTATTTT. Variable domain in full (rest from reference TRBV5-8 and TRBJ2-3): EAGVTQSPTHLIKTRGQQATLRCSPISGHTSVYWYQQALGLGLQFLLWYDEGEERNRGNFPPRFSGRQFPNYSSELNVNALELEDSALYLCASSLSFGGGARDTQYFGPGTRLTVL.

The chain has TRBV19 and TRBJ1-6; a possible D gene is TRBD1 (6 bases). The CDR3 runs 14 residues. Deletions cut 6 bases from V and 8 bases from J, with 14 bases between. Germline lookup yields CDR1 LNHDA and CDR2 SQIVND (reference sequence). In nucleotides, the CDR3 is TGTGCCAGTAGGGCTCAGGGGCTTTATTCACCCCTCCACTTT. This translates into CASRAQGLYSPLHF.

This chain links TRBV5-6 with TRBJ1-2; a weak D match, TRBD1 (5 bases). V was clipped by 0 bases and J by 4 bases, with 13 bases between them. Germline CDR1 and CDR2: SGHDT and YYEEEE. The CDR3 length is 15 residues. The CDR3 loop is CASSLGFQGPYGYTF. CDR3 coding DNA: TGTGCCAGCAGCTTGGGGTTTCAGGGTCCCTATGGCTACACCTTC.

The V gene is TRBV2, the J gene TRBJ2-7; 9 bases match TRBD2. The CDR3 loop spans 15 amino acids. Germline values: CDR1 SNHLY, CDR2 FYNNEI. V shed 5 bases, J shed 4 bases, and the junction held 9 bases outside the gene matches. DNA for the CDR3: TGTGCCAGCAGTCCACTAGCGGGCAGCGATTACGAGCAGTACTTC. Translating gives CASSPLAGSDYEQYF.

The CDR3 DNA sequence: TGTGCCAGTAGACCCACCTCTGGAAACACCATATATTTT. It specifies CASRPTSGNTIYF. The rearrangement uses TRBV19 and TRBJ1-3; D ambiguous. Trimming stripped 6 bases from V and 0 bases from J, with 6 bases between. CDR1 and CDR2 from the germline V gene are LNHDA and SQIVND (reference sequence). The CDR3 length is 13 residues.

J is TRBJ1-1 and V is TRBV11-1, with D perhaps matching TRBD1 (5 bases). The V gene's germline CDR1 is SGHAT and CDR2 FQDESV (reference sequence). The CDR3 is 13 amino acids. V lost 4 bases and J lost 7, with 13 bases in between. CDR3: CASSSQGKGEAFF. The CDR3 coding sequence is TGTGCCAGCAGCTCCCAGGGTAAGGGTGAAGCTTTCTTT.

A few counts support this clone. The chain employs TRBV5-6 and TRBJ2-7, with D perhaps matching TRBD1 or TRBD2 (5 bases each). The CDR3 covers 14 residues. In germline, CDR1 is SGHDT, CDR2 YYEEEE. V was cut by 2 bases and J by 3 bases, with 12 bases left in between. For the CDR3, the DNA is TGTGCCAGCAGCTTCCGAGGGGTCTTCTACGAGCAGTACTTC. Its translation: CASSFRGVFYEQYF.